The clone carrying this T cell receptor (beta chain) was seen more than once but under ten times. V gave up 3 bases and J gave up 6 bases; unmatched junction bases: 7. This CDR3 is 16 amino acids long. The germline CDR1 and CDR2 sequences are SGDLS and YYNGEE. Extraction and reverse transcription of RNA yielded cDNA as the sequencing template. The protocol was immunoSEQ multiplex PCR, while the TCRdb copy is restricted to in-frame clones and leaves out a portion. The sample includes about 180,000 clones, approximately 49% seen only once; the top ten take roughly a tenth. The treatment is: oral pan-JAK inhibitor, 5-10 mg twice daily. This entry belongs to a study of CD8+ T cells in alopecia areata.

The source of this sequence is a human donor with alopecia areata. This sequence joins TRBV9 and TRBJ2-5; 14 nucleotides align to TRBD2. This specimen consisted of CD8+ T cells sorted from blood, obtained between weeks 51 and 52, from a patient treated with tofacitinib. The CDR3: CASSETSGGANKTQYF. CDR3 DNA sequence: TGTGCCAGCAGCGAGACTAGCGGGGGGGCCAATAAGACCCAGTACTTC.